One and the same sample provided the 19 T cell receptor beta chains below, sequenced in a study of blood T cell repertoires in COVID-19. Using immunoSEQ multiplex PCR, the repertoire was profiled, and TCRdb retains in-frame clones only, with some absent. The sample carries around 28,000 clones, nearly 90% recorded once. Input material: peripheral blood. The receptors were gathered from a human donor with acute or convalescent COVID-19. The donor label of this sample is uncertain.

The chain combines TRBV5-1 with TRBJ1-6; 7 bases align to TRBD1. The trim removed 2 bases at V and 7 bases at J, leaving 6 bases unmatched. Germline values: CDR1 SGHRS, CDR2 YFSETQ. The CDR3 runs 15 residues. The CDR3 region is CASSFNRGWNSPLHF. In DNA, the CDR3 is TGCGCCAGCAGCTTCAACAGGGGTTGGAATTCACCCCTCCACTTT.

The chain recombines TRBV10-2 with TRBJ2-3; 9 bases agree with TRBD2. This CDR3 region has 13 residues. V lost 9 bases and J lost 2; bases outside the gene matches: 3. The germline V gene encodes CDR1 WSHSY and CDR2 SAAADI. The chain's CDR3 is CASSGSVTDTQYF. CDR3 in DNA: TGCGCCAGTAGCGGGAGTGTCACAGATACGCAGTATTTT.

The CDR3 sequence is CASSLDRDRGGSPLHF. The CDR3 bases are TGTGCCAGCAGCTTAGACCGGGACAGGGGTGGCTCACCCCTCCACTTT. V is TRBV9 and J is TRBJ1-6; 10 nucleotides agree with TRBD1. The CDR3 extends over 16 amino acids. Germline lookup yields CDR1 SGDLS and CDR2 YYNGEE. After removal of 4 bases from V and 10 bases from J, the junction contained 11 bases not matched to a gene.

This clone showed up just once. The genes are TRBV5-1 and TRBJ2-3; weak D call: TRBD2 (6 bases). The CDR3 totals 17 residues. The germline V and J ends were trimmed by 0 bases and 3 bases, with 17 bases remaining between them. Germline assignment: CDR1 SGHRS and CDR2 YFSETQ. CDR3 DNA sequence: TGCGCCAGCAGCTTGGCTGAGGGGAGTGGGGGGACAGATACGCAGTATTTT. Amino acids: CASSLAEGSGGTDTQYF.

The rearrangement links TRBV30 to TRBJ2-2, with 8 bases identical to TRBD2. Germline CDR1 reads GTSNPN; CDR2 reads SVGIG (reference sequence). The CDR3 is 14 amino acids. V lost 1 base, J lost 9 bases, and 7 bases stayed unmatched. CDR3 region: CAWSASGRVRELFF. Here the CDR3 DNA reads TGTGCCTGGAGTGCCAGCGGGAGAGTGAGGGAGCTGTTTTTT.

CDR3 in DNA: TGTGCCAGCAGCTCTGGACAGGGTGGAAACACCATATATTTT. Translating it yields CASSSGQGGNTIYF. This sequence joins TRBV7-2 and TRBJ1-3, with 8 bases aligning to TRBD1. The CDR3 is 14 residues long. Unmatched junction bases numbered 2, after V lost 4 bases and J lost 3 bases. CDR1 is SGHTA, CDR2 FQGNSA, per germline.

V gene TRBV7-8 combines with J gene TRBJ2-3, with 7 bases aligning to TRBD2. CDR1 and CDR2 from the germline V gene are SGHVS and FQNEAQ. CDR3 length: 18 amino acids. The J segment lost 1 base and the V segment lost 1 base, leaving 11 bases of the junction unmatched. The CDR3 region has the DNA TGTGCCAGCAGCTTAGGGGGAGGGGCGAACATTCGCACAGATACGCAGTATTTT. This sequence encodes CASSLGGGANIRTDTQYF.

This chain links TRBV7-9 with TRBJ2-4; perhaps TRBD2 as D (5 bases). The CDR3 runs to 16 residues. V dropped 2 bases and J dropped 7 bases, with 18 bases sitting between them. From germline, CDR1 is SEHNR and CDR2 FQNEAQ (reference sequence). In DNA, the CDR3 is TGTGCCAGCAGCTTATATGGTCCATCGGGCGGGAACATTCAGTACTTC. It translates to CASSLYGPSGGNIQYF.

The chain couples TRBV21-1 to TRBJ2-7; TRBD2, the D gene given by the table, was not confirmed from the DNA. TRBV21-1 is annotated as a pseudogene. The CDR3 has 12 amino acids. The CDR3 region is CASSPCGVEQYF. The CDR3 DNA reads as TGTGCCAGCAGCCCATGCGGGGTCGAGCAGTACTTC.

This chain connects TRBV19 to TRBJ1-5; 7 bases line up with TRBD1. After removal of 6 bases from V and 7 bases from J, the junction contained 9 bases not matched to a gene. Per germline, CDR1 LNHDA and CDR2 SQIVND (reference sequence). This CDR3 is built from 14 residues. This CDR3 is CASRQTGFDQPQHF. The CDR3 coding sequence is TGTGCCAGTAGGCAGACAGGGTTTGACCAGCCCCAGCATTTT.

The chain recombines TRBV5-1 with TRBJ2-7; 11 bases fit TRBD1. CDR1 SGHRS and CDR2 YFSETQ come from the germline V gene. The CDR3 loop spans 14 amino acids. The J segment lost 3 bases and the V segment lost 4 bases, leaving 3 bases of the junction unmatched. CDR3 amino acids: CASSGTGGRYEQYF. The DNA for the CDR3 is TGCGCCAGCAGCGGGACAGGGGGACGCTACGAGCAGTACTTC.

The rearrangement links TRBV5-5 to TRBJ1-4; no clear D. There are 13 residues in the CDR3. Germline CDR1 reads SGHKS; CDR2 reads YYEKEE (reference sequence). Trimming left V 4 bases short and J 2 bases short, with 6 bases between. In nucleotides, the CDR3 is TGTGCCAGCAGCCCCGGGACTAATGAAAAACTGTTTTTT. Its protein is CASSPGTNEKLFF. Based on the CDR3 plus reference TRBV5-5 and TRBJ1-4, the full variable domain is DAGVTQSPTHLIKTRGQQVTLRCSPISGHKSVSWYQQVLGQGPQFIFQYYEKEERGRGNFPDRFSARQFPNYSSELNVNALLLGDSALYLCASSPGTNEKLFFGSGTQLSVL.

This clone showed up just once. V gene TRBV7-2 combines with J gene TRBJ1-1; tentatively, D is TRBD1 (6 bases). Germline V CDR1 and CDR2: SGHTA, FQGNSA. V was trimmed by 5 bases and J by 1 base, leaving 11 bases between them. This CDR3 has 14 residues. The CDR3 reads CASSVGQPNTEAFF. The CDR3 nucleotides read TGTGCCAGCAGCGTCGGACAGCCGAACACTGAAGCTTTCTTT. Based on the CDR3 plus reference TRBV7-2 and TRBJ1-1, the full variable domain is GAGVSQSPSNKVTEKGKDVELRCDPISGHTALYWYRQSLGQGLEFLIYFQGNSAPDKSGLPSDRFSAERTGGSVSTLTIQRTQQEDSAVYLCASSVGQPNTEAFFGQGTRLTVV.

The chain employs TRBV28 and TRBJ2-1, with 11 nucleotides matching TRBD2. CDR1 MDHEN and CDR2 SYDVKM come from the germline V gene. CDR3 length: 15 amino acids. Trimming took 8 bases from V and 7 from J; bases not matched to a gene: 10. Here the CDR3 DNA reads TGTGCCAGCCGACCCCAACTAGCGGGAGTTAATGAGCAGTTCTTC. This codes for CASRPQLAGVNEQFF.

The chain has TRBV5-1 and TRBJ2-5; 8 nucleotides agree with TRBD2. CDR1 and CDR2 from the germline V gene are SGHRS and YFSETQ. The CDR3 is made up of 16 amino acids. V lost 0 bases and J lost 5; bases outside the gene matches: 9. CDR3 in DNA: TGCGCCAGCAGCTTGGGACTAGCGAGGGCTGGGGAGACCCAGTACTTC. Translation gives CASSLGLARAGETQYF. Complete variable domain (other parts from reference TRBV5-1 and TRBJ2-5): KAGVTQTPRYLIKTRGQQVTLSCSPISGHRSVSWYQQTPGQGLQFLFEYFSETQRNKGNFPGRFSGRQFSNSRSEMNVSTLELGDSALYLCASSLGLARAGETQYFGPGTRLLVL.

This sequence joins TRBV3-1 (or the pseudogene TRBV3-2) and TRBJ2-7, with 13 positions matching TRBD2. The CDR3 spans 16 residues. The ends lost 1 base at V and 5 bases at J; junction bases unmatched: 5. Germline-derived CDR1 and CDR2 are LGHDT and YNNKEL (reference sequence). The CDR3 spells CASSQVRLAGGNEQYF. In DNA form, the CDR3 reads TGTGCCAGCAGCCAAGTGCGACTAGCGGGAGGAAACGAGCAGTACTTC.

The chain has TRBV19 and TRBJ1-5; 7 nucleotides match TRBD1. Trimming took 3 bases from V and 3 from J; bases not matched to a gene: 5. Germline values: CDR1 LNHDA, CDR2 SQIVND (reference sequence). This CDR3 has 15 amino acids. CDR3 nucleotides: TGTGCCAGTAGTATTGGGACAGTGAACAATCAGCCCCAGCATTTT. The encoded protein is CASSIGTVNNQPQHF.

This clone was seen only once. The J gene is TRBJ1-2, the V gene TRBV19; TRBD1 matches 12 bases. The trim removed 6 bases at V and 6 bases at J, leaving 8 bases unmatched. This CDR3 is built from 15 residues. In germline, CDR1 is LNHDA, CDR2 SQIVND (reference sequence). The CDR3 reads CASSHFGTGGNGYTF. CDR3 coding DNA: TGTGCCAGTAGCCATTTCGGGACAGGGGGCAATGGCTACACCTTC.

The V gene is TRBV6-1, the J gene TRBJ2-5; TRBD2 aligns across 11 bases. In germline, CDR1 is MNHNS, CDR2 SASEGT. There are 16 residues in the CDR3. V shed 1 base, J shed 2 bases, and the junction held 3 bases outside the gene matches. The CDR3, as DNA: TGTGCCAGCAGTGAAGAAATAGCGGGAGGGCAAGAGACCCAGTACTTC. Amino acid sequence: CASSEEIAGGQETQYF.